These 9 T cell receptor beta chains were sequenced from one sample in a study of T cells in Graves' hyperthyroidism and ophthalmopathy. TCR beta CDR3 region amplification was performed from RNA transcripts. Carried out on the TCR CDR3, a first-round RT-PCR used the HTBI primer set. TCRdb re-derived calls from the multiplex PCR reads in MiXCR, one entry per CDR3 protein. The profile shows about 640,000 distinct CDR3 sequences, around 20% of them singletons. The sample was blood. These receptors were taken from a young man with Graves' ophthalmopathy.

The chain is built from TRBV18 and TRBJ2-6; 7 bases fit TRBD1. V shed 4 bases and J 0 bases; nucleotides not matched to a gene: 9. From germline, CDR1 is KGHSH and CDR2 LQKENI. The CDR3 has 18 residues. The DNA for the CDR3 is TGTGCCAGCTCACGACCGGGACAGCGGCTCTCTGGGGCCAACGTCCTGACTTTC. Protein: CASSRPGQRLSGANVLTF.

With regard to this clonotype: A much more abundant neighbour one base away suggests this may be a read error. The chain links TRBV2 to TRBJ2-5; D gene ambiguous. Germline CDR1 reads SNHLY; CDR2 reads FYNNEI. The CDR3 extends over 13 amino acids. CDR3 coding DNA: TGTACCAGCAGTGGCGAATACCAAGAGACCCAGTACTTC. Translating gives CTSSGEYQETQYF.

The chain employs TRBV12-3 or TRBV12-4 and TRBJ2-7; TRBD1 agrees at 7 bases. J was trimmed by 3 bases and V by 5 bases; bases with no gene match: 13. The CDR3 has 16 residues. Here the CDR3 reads CASSRQGSILSYEQYF. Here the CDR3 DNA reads TGTGCCAGCAGTAGACAGGGATCAATACTGAGCTACGAGCAGTACTTC.

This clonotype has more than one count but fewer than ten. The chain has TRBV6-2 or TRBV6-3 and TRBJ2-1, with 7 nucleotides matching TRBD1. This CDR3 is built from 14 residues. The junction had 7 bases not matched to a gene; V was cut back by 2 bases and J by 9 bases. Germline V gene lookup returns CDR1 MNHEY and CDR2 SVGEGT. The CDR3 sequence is CASSYTDRAGEQFF. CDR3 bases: TGTGCCAGCAGTTACACCGACAGGGCGGGTGAGCAGTTCTTC.

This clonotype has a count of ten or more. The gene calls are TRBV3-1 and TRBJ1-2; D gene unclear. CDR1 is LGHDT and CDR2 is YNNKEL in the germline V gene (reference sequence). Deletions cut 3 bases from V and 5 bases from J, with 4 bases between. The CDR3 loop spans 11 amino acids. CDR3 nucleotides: TGTGCCAGCAGCCATGGATATGGCTACACCTTC. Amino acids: CASSHGYGYTF.

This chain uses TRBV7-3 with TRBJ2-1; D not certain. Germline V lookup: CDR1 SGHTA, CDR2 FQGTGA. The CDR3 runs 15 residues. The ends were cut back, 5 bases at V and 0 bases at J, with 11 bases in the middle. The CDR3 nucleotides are TGTGCCAGCAGCCTCCTAGACGCCTCCTACAATGAGCAGTTCTTC. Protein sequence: CASSLLDASYNEQFF.

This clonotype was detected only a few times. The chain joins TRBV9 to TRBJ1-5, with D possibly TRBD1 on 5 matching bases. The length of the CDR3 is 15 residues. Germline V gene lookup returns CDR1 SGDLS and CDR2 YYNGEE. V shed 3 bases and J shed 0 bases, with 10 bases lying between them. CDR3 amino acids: CASSGQLYSNQPQHF. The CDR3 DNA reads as TGTGCCAGCAGCGGACAGCTTTATAGCAATCAGCCCCAGCATTTT. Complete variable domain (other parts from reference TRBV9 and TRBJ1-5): DSGVTQTPKHLITATGQRVTLRCSPRSGDLSVYWYQQSLDQGLQFLIQYYNGEERAKGNILERFSAQQFPDLHSELNLSSLELGDSALYFCASSGQLYSNQPQHFGDGTRLSIL.

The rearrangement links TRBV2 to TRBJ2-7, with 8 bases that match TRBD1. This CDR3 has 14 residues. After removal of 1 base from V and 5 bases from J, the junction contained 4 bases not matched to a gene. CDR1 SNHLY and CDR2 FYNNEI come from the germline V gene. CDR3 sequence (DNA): TGTGCCAGCAGTGAAGGGACAGGGTGGGACGAGCAGTACTTC. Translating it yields CASSEGTGWDEQYF.

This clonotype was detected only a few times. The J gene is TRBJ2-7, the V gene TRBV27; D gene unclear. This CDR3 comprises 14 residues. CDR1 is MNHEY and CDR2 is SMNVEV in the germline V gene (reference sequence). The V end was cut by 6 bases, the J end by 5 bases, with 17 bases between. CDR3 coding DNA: TGTGCCAGCAGGAATTTCGCTCCCCCCAACGAGCAGTACTTC. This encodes CASRNFAPPNEQYF.